The source of this TCR beta chain is a study of blood T cell repertoires in COVID-19. Study-wide context: Donors in the United States, Italy and Spain gave samples during acute or convalescent COVID-19.

In the original analysis: How many nucleated cells were present was estimated from reference gene primer amplification. TCRdb keeps only in-frame clones here, not all; method: immunoSEQ multiplex PCR. The DNA was the basis for D and trimming; V, J and clone size are from that table. Of approximately 310,000 clones listed, around 86% are singletons. V lost 0 bases and J 2 bases, leaving 9 bases between the germline ends. Germline V gene lookup returns CDR1 SGDLS and CDR2 YYNGEE. This CDR3 has 15 amino acids. Sequences were obtained from peripheral blood. This rearrangement joins TRBV9 to TRBJ1-3; D not certain. The sequence was collected from a man aged 50-60 years with active or convalescent COVID-19. The CDR3 DNA sequence: TGTGCCAGCAGCGTAGCTGGGCGTACTGGAAACACCATATATTTT. Amino acids: CASSVAGRTGNTIYF.